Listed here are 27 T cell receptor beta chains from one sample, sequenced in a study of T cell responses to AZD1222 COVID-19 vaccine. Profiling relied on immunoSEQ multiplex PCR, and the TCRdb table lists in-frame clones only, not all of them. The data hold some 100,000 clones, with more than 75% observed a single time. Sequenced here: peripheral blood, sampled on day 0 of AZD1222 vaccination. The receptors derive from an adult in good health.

DNA for the CDR3: TGTGCCAGCAGTGAATTCGCAGACATAGAGCCCCAGCATTTT. It translates to CASSEFADIEPQHF. The chain carries TRBV6-1 and TRBJ1-5, with D unresolved. CDR1 is MNHNS and CDR2 is SASEGT in the germline V gene. The CDR3 is made up of 14 amino acids. V was cut by 2 bases and J by 8 bases, with 13 bases left in between.

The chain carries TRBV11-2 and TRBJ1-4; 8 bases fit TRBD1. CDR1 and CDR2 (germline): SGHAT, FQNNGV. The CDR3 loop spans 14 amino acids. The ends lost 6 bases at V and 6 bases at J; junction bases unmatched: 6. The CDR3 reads CASRRDRFHEKLFF. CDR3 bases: TGTGCCAGCAGACGGGACAGGTTTCATGAAAAACTGTTTTTT.

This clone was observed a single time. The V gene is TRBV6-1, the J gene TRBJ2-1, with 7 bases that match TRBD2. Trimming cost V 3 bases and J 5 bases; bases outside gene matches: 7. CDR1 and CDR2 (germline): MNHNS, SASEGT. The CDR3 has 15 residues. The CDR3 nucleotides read TGTGCCAGCAGTGAGAATGGCGGGAGCAACAATGAGCAGTTCTTC. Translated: CASSENGGSNNEQFF.

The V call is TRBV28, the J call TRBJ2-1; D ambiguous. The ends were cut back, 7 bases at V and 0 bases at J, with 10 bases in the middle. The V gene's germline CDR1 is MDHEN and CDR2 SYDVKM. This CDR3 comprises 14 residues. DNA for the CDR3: TGTGCCAGCAAAGGCTCCGACTCCTACAATGAGCAGTTCTTC. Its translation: CASKGSDSYNEQFF.

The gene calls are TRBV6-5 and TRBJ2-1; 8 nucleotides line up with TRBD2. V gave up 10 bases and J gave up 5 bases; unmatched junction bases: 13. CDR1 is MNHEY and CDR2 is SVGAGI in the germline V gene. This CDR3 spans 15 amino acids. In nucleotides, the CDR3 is TGTGCCACCGCCCCCAGCGGGAGTGTCAACAATGAGCAGTTCTTC. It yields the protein CATAPSGSVNNEQFF.

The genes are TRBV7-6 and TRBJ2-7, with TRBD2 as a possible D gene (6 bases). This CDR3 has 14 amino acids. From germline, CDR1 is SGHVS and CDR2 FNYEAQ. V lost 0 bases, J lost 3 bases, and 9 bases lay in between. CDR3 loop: CASSLAEGFYEQYF. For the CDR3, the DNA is TGTGCCAGCAGCTTAGCGGAGGGATTCTACGAGCAGTACTTC. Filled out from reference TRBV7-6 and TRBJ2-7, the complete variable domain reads GAGVSQSPRYKVTKRGQDVALRCDPISGHVSLYWYRQALGQGPEFLTYFNYEAQQDKSGLPNDRFSAERPEGSISTLTIQRTEQRDSAMYRCASSLAEGFYEQYFGPGTRLTVT.

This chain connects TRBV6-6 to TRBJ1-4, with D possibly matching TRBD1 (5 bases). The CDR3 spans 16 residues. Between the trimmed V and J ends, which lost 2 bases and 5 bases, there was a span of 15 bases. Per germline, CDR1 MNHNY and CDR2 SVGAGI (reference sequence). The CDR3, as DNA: TGTGCCAGCAGTTACGTGCAGGGCTTCGGGAATGAAAAACTGTTTTTT. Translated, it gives CASSYVQGFGNEKLFF.

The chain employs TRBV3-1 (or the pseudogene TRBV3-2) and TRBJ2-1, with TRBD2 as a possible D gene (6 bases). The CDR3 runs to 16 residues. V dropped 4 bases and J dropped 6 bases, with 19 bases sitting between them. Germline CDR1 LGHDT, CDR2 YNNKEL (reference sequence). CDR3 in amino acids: CASSLGTPSPSNEQFF. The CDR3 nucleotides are TGTGCCAGCAGCCTGGGGACTCCCAGTCCTAGCAATGAGCAGTTCTTC.

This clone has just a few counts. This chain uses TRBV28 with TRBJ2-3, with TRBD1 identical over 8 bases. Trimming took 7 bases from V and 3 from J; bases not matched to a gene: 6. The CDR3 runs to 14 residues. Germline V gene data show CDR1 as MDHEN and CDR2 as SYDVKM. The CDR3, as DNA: TGTGCCAGCAAACCAGGGGGCCGTACAGATACGCAGTATTTT. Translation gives CASKPGGRTDTQYF.

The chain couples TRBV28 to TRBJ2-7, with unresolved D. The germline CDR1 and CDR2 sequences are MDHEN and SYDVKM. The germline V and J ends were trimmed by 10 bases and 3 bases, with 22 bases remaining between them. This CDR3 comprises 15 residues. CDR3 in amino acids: CAKNPGTTSVYEQYF. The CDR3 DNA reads TGTGCCAAAAATCCGGGCACGACCTCGGTCTACGAGCAGTACTTC.

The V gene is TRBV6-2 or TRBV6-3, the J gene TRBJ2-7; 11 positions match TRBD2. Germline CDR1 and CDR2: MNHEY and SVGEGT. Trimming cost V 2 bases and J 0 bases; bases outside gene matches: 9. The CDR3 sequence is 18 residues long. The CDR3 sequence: CASSYSRVAGGSSYEQYF. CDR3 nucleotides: TGTGCCAGCAGTTACAGTCGAGTAGCGGGAGGGAGCTCCTACGAGCAGTACTTC.

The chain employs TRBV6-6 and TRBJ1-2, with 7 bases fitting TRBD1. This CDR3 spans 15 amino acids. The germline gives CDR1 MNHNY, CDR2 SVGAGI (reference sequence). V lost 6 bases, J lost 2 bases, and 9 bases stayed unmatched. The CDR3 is CASSSRRGLNYGYTF. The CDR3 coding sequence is TGTGCCAGCAGCTCACGCAGGGGGTTAAACTATGGCTACACCTTC.

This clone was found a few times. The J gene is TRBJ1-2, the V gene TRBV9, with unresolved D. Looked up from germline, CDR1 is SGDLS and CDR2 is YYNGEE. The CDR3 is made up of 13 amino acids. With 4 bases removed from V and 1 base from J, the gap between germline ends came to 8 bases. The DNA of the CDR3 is TGTGCCAGCAGCATCCAGGATAACTATGGCTACACCTTC. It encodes CASSIQDNYGYTF.

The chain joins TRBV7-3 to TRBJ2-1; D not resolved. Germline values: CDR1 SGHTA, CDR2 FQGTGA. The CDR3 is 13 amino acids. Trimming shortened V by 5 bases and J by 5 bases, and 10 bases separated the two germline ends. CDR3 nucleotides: TGTGCCAGCAGCCTGTCTCCCCACAATGAGCAGTTCTTC. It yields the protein CASSLSPHNEQFF. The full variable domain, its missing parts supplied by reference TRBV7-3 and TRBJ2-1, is GAGVSQTPSNKVTEKGKYVELRCDPISGHTALYWYRQSLGQGPEFLIYFQGTGAADDSGLPNDRFFAVRPEGSVSTLKIQRTERGDSAVYLCASSLSPHNEQFFGPGTRLTVL.

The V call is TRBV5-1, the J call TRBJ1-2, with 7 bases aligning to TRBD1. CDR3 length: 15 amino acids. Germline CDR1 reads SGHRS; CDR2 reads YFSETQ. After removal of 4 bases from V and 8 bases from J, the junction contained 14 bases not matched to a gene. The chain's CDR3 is CASSAPDRDTYGYTF. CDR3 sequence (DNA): TGCGCCAGCAGCGCTCCTGACAGGGATACGTACGGCTACACCTTC.

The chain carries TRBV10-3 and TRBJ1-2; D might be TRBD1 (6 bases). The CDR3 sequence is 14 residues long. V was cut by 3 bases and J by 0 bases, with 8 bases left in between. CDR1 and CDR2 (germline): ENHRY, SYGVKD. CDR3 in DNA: TGTGCCATCAGTGACAGGGGAGCTAACTATGGCTACACCTTC. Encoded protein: CAISDRGANYGYTF.

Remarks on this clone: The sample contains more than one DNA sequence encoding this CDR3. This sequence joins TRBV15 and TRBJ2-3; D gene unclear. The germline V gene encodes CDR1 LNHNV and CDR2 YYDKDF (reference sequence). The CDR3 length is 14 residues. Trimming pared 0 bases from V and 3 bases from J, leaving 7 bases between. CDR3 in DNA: TGTGCCACCAGCAGAGATTTAGGGACAGATACGCAGTATTTT. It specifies CATSRDLGTDTQYF.

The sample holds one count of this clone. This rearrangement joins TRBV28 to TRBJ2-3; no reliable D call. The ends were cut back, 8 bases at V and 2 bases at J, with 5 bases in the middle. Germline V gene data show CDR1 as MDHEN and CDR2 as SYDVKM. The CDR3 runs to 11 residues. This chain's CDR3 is CASQLTDTQYF. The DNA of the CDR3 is TGTGCCAGCCAACTCACAGATACGCAGTATTTT.

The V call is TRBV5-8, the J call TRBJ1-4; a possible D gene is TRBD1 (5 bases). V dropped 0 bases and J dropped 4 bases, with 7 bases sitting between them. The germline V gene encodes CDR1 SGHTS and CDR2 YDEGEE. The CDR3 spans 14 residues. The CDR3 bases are TGTGCCAGCAGCTTGGGACAGCTTAATGAAAAACTGTTTTTT. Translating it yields CASSLGQLNEKLFF.

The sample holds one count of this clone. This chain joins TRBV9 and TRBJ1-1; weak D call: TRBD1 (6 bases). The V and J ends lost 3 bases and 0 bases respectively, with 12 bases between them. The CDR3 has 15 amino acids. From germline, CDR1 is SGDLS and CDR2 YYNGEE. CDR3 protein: CASSAQGTLNTEAFF. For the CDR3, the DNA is TGTGCCAGCAGCGCCCAGGGGACCCTGAACACTGAAGCTTTCTTT.

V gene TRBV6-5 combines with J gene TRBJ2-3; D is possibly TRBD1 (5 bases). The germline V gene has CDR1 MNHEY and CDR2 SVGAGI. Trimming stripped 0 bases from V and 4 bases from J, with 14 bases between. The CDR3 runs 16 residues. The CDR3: CASSYSGMLQADTQYF. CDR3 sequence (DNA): TGTGCCAGCAGTTACTCAGGCATGTTACAGGCAGATACGCAGTATTTT.

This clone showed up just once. The CDR3 reads CASGAGDRGVGNTIYF. For the CDR3, the DNA is TGTGCTAGTGGAGCTGGGGACCGAGGGGTTGGAAACACCATATATTTT. The chain couples TRBV12-5 to TRBJ1-3, with a weak D call TRBD1 (5 bases). The V and J ends lost 6 bases and 3 bases respectively, with 18 bases between them. Germline lookup yields CDR1 LGHNT and CDR2 FRNRAP. This CDR3 region has 16 residues. The variable domain in full, with the rest retrieved from reference TRBV12-5 and TRBJ1-3, is DARVTQTPRHKVTEMGQEVTMRCQPILGHNTVFWYRQTMMQGLELLAYFRNRAPLDDSGMPKDRFSAEMPDATLATLKIQPSEPRDSAVYFCASGAGDRGVGNTIYFGEGSWLTVV.

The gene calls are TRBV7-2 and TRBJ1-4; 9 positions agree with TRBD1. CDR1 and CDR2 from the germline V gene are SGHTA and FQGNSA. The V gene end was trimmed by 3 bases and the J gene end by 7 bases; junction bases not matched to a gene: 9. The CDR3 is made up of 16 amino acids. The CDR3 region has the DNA TGTGCCAGCAGCTTTTTAGTCGGGACAGGGCTTGAAAAACTGTTTTTT. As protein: CASSFLVGTGLEKLFF.

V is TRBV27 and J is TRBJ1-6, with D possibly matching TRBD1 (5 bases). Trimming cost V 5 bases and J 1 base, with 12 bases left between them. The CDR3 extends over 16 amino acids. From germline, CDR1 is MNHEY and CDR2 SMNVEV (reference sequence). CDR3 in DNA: TGTGCCAGCAGTGAAGGGGTGTGGTCCTATAATTCACCCCTCCACTTT. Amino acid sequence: CASSEGVWSYNSPLHF.

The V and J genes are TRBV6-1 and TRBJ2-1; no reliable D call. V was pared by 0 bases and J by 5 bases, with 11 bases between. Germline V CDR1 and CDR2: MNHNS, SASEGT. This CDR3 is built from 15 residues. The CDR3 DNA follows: TGTGCCAGCAGTGAAGCCCGGAGACTGAACAATGAGCAGTTCTTC. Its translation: CASSEARRLNNEQFF.

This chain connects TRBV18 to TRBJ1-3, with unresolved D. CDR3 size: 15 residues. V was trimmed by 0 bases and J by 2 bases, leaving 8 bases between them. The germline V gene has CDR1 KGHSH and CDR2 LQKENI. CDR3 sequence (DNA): TGTGCCAGCTCACCACCCGCCGCGGCTGGAAACACCATATATTTT. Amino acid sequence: CASSPPAAAGNTIYF.

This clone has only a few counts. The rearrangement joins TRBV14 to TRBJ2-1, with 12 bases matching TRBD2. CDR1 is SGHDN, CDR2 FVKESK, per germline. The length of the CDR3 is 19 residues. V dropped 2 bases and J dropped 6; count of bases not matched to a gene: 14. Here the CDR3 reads CASSQPSPRLAGVPNEQFF. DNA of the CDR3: TGTGCCAGCAGCCAACCAAGCCCTAGACTAGCGGGAGTACCCAATGAGCAGTTCTTC.